Included here is one TCR gamma chain sequence, with context. Its specificity is not known. TCRdb re-called the PCR reads via CATT. This table has 4,000 to 5,000 gamma-chain clones, about 32% appearing once. The data are from a study of human gamma delta and Vdelta1 T cells. This CDR3 has 18 residues. The germline V gene has CDR1 EGSTGY and CDR2 YDSYTSSV. J was trimmed by 1 base and V by 4 bases; bases with no gene match: 15. Study findings and constraints: Reportedly, Delta One T cells were polyclonal and broadly targeted acute myeloid leukemia.

What was sequenced was Vdelta1 gamma-delta T cells from blood grown in culture (DOT cells). The rearrangement joins TRGV4 to TRGJP2. This TCR was sampled from a human donor in good health. In nucleotides, the CDR3 is TGTGCCACCTGGGACGGGCCTGAGAGGGGTAGTAGTGATTGGATCAAGACGTTT. Translating it yields CATWDGPERGSSDWIKTF.